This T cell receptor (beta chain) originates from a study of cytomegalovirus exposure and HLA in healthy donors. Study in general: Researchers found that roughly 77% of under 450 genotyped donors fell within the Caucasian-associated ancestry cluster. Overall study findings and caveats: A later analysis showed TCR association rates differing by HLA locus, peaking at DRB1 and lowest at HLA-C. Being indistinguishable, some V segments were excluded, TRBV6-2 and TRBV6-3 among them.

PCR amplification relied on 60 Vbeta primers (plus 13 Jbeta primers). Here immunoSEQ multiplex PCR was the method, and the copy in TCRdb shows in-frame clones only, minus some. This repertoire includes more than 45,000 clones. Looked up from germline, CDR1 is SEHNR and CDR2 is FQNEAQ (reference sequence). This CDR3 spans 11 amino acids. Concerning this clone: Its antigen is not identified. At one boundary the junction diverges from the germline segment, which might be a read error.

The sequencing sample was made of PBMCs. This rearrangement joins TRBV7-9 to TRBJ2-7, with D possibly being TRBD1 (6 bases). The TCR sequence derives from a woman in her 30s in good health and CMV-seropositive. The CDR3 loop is CASSLGQERYF. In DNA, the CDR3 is TGTGCCAGCAGCTTAGGACAGGAGCGGTACTTC.